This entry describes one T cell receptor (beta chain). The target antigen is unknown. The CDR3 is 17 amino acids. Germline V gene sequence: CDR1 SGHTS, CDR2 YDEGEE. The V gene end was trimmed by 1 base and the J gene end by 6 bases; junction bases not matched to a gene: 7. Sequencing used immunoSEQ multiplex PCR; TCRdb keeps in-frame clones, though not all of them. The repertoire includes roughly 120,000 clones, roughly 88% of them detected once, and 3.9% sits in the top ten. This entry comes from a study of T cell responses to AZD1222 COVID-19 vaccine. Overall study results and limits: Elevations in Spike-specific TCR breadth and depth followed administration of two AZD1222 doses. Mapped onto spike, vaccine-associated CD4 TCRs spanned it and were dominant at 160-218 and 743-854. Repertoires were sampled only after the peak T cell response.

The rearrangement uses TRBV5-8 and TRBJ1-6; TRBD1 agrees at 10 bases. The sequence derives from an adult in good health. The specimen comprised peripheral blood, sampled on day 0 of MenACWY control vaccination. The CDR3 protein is CASSLTGTGAGNSPLHF. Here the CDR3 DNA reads TGTGCCAGCAGCTTGACCGGGACAGGGGCTGGTAATTCACCCCTCCACTTT.